This T cell receptor (beta chain) was profiled in a study of radiotherapy plus CTLA-4 blockade in lung cancer. Whole-study findings and limits: Tumor-origin TCR clones grew in blood after radiotherapy plus ipilimumab.

The assay was immunoSEQ multiplex PCR, and TCRdb's table has in-frame clones only and misses some. The sample records some 50,000 clones, more than 65% being singletons. For this clone: Its antigen is not identified.

This CDR3 has 13 residues. CDR1 SGHTA and CDR2 FQGNSA come from the germline V gene. V shed 1 base and J shed 6 bases, with 9 bases lying between them. In chemo-refractory metastatic non-small-cell lung cancer, patients got ipilimumab CTLA-4 blockade together with focal radiation. The chain employs TRBV7-2 and TRBJ1-2; no clear D. This specimen was peripheral blood, taken from a patient treated with radiotherapy plus ipilimumab. This receptor was taken from a human donor with non-small cell lung cancer who had a partial response to radiotherapy plus ipilimumab. The CDR3 spells CASSLGMRDGYTF. Here the CDR3 DNA reads TGTGCCAGCAGCTTAGGGATGAGGGATGGCTACACCTTC.